The clone carrying this T cell receptor (beta chain) has at least ten counts. Amplified TCR beta CDR3 regions came from RNA transcripts. An initial round of RT-PCR targeting the TCR CDR3 relied on the HTBI primer set. TCRdb re-called the multiplex PCR reads with MiXCR, one entry per CDR3 protein. The sample comprises fewer than 600,000 distinct CDR3 sequences, over 13% of which are singletons, and under 20% rests with the top ten. This CDR3 is 16 amino acids long. Germline V gene data show CDR1 as MNHNY and CDR2 as SVGAGI (reference sequence). V was clipped by 0 bases and J by 2 bases, with 12 bases between them. This record belongs to a study of T cells in Graves' hyperthyroidism and ophthalmopathy.

The receptor was isolated from a young woman with Graves' hyperthyroidism. The chain is built from TRBV6-6 and TRBJ2-3; the D gene is possibly TRBD1 (7 bases). Material: blood. The CDR3 DNA follows: TGTGCCAGCAGTTACTCCCAGGGGGGAAACACAGATACGCAGTATTTT. Its protein is CASSYSQGGNTDTQYF.